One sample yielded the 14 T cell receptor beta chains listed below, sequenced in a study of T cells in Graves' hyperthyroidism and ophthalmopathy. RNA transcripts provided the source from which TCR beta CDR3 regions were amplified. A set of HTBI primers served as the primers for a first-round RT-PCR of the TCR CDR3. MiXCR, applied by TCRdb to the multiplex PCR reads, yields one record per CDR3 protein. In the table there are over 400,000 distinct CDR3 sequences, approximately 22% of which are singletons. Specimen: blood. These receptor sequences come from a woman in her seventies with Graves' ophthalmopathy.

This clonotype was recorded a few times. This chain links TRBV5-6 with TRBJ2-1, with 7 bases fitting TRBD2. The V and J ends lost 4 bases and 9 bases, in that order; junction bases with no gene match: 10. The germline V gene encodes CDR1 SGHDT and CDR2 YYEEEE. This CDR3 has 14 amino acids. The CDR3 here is CASSGLVLLPEQFF. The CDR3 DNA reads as TGTGCCAGCAGCGGACTAGTTCTCCTCCCTGAGCAGTTCTTC.

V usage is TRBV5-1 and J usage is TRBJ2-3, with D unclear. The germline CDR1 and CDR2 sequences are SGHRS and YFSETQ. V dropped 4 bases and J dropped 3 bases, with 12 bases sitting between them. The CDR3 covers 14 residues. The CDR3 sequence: CASSVLGPTDTQYF. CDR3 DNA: TGCGCCAGCAGCGTTCTTGGCCCGACAGATACGCAGTATTTT.

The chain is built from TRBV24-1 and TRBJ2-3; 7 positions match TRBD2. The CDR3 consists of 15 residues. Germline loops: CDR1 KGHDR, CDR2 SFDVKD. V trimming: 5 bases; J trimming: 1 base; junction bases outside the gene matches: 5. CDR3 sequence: CATSAASGGTDTQYF. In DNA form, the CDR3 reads TGTGCCACCAGTGCGGCTAGCGGAGGCACAGATACGCAGTATTTT.

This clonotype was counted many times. The DNA for the CDR3 is TGTGCCAGCAGACCTAGCGGGGGGTACAATGAGCAGTTCTTC. Its translation is CASRPSGGYNEQFF. The chain couples TRBV7-8 to TRBJ2-1; 11 bases match TRBD2. The CDR3 is 14 amino acids. Looked up from germline, CDR1 is SGHVS and CDR2 is FQNEAQ. After removal of 6 bases from V and 4 bases from J, the junction contained 2 bases not matched to a gene.

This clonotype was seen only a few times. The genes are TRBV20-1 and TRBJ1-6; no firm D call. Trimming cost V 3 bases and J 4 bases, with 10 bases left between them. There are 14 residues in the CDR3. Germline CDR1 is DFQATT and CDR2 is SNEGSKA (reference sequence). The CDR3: CSASSGPYNSPLHF. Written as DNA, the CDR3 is TGCAGTGCTAGTTCGGGTCCTTATAATTCACCCCTCCACTTT.

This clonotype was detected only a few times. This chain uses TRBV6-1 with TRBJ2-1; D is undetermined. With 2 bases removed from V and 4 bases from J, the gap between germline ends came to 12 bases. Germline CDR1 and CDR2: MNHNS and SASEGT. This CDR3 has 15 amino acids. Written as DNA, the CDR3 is TGTGCCAGCAGTGAATTAGGGATACGGTACAATGAGCAGTTCTTC. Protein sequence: CASSELGIRYNEQFF.

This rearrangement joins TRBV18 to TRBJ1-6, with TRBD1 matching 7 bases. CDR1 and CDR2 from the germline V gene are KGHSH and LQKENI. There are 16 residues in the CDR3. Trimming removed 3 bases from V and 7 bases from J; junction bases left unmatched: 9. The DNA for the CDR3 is TGTGCCAGCTCACCGACAGGGAGCGGGATGAATTCACCCCTCCACTTT. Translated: CASSPTGSGMNSPLHF. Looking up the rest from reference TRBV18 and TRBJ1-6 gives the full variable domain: NAGVMQNPRHLVRRRGQEARLRCSPMKGHSHVYWYRQLPEEGLKFMVYLQKENIIDESGMPKERFSAEFPKEGPSILRIQQVVRGDSAAYFCASSPTGSGMNSPLHFGNGTRLTVT.

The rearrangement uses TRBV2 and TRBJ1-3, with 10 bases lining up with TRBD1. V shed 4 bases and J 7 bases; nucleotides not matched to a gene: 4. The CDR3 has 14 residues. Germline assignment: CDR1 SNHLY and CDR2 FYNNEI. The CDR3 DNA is TGTGCCAGCAGTGGGGACAGGGGTCGCAACACCATATATTTT. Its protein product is CASSGDRGRNTIYF.

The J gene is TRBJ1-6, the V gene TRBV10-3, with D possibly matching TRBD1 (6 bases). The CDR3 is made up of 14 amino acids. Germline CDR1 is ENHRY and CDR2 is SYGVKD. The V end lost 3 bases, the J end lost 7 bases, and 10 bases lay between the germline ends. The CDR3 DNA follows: TGTGCCATCAGTGACACAGGGAGAAATTCACCCCTCCACTTT. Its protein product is CAISDTGRNSPLHF.

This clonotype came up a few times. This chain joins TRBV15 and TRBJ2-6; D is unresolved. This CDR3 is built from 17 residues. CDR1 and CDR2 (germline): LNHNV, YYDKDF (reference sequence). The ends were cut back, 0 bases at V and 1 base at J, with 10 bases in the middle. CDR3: CATSRDLGGSGANVLTF. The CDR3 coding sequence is TGTGCCACCAGCAGAGATCTAGGTGGTTCTGGGGCCAACGTCCTGACTTTC.

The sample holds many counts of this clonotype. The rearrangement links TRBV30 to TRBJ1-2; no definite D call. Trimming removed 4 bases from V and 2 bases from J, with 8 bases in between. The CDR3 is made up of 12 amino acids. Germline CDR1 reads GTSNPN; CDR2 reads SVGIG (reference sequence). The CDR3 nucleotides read TGTGCCTGGAACGGCATAAACTATGGCTACACCTTC. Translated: CAWNGINYGYTF.

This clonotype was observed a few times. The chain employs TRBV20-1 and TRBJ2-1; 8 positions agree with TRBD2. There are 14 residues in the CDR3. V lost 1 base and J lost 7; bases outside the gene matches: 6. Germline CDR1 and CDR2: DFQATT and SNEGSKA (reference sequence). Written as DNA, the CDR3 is TGCAGTGCTAGAGCTAGCGGGCTGAGGAATGAGCAGTTCTTC. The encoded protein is CSARASGLRNEQFF.

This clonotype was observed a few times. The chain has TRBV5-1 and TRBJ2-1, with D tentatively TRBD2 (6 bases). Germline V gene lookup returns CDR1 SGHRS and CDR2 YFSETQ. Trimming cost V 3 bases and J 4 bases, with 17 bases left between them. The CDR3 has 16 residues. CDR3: CASSSQGGDPYNEQFF. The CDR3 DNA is TGCGCCAGCAGCTCGCAGGGCGGGGACCCATACAATGAGCAGTTCTTC.

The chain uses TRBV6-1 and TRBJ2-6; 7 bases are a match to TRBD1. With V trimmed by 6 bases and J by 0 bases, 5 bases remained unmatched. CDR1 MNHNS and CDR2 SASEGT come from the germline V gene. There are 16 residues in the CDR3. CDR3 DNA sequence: TGTGCCAGCAGCCGGAGGACAGGCTCTGGGGCCAACGTCCTGACTTTC. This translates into CASSRRTGSGANVLTF.